Shown below are 18 T cell receptor beta chains from a single sample sequenced in a study of OX40 agonist ivuxolimab in advanced cancers. Sequencing used immunoSEQ multiplex PCR; TCRdb keeps in-frame clones, though not all of them. Of about 17,000 clones listed, 80% to 95% were seen once; the top ten hold less than 9%. Specimen: CD4+ or CD8+ T cells sorted from blood, collected in a trial of the OX40 agonist ivuxolimab. The source of these receptors is an adult with an advanced solid tumor such as melanoma, head and neck, liver or kidney cancer.

The J gene is TRBJ1-1, the V gene TRBV4-1; D is uncertain. V lost 0 bases and J lost 11, with 13 bases in between. Germline V gene sequence: CDR1 MGHRA, CDR2 YSYEKL. The CDR3 runs to 13 residues. The CDR3 DNA reads as TGCGCCAGCAGCCAAGATAGTCTAGGAGGGGCTTTCTTT. This sequence encodes CASSQDSLGGAFF.

The V and J genes are TRBV4-3 and TRBJ2-3; possibly TRBD1 for D (5 bases). The germline V gene has CDR1 LGHNA and CDR2 YSLEER. V dropped 0 bases and J dropped 0 bases, with 10 bases sitting between them. CDR3 length: 16 residues. CDR3 sequence reads: CASSQDRQLSTDTQYF. For the CDR3, the DNA is TGCGCCAGCAGCCAAGATAGACAGCTCAGCACAGATACGCAGTATTTT.

This chain uses TRBV5-4 with TRBJ2-3; possible D gene TRBD2, 7 bases. The CDR3 totals 15 residues. The V gene's germline CDR1 is SGHNT and CDR2 YYREEE (reference sequence). The germline V and J ends were trimmed by 5 bases and 5 bases, with 18 bases remaining between them. The CDR3 region has the DNA TGTGCCAGCAGTTATGGGGGGGCCCCCGGAGATACGCAGTATTTT. Its translation: CASSYGGAPGDTQYF.

In its sample, this clone was seen once. As DNA, the CDR3 is TGTGCCAGCAGTTTGGGGACCCTCTCCTACAATGAGCAGTTCTTC. Translated, it gives CASSLGTLSYNEQFF. The chain links TRBV28 to TRBJ2-1, with D perhaps assigned TRBD1 or TRBD2 (5 bases each). V was cut by 3 bases and J by 0 bases, with 9 bases left in between. This CDR3 contains 15 residues. In germline, CDR1 is MDHEN, CDR2 SYDVKM.

CDR3 coding DNA: TGTGCCAGCAGTTACAGCCCCAGGACAGAAGCTTTCTTT. Its translation is CASSYSPRTEAFF. The chain recombines TRBV6-6 with TRBJ1-1, with a possible D match to TRBD1 (5 bases). The CDR3 spans 13 residues. V lost 2 bases to trimming and J lost 8 bases, with 12 bases between them. Germline V gene lookup returns CDR1 MNHNY and CDR2 SVGAGI (reference sequence).

The rearrangement links TRBV19 to TRBJ1-1; D is undetermined. The CDR3 totals 14 residues. V was pared by 3 bases and J by 1 base, with 9 bases between. Germline lookup yields CDR1 LNHDA and CDR2 SQIVND (reference sequence). CDR3 amino acids: CASSIGLGNTEAFF. In nucleotides, the CDR3 is TGTGCCAGTAGTATTGGTTTGGGGAACACTGAAGCTTTCTTT.

In nucleotides, the CDR3 is TGTGCCAGCAGCTCCCGACAGGGTAGGTCCTACGAGCAGTACTTC. This encodes CASSSRQGRSYEQYF. The V and J genes are TRBV7-9 and TRBJ2-7; 7 positions agree with TRBD1. V lost 4 bases and J lost 1; bases outside the gene matches: 7. From germline, CDR1 is SEHNR and CDR2 FQNEAQ (reference sequence). The CDR3 has 15 residues.

The rearrangement joins TRBV7-9 to TRBJ1-2, with TRBD1 matching over 8 bases. CDR3 length: 11 residues. The germline gives CDR1 SEHNR, CDR2 FQNEAQ (reference sequence). Trimming removed 8 bases from V and 8 bases from J; junction bases left unmatched: 4. The CDR3 region has the DNA TGTGCCAGCGGACAGGGTAACGGCTACACCTTC. Residues: CASGQGNGYTF.

For the CDR3, the DNA is TGTGCCAGTAGTTCGCGGGGGTGGTACAATGAGCAGTTCTTC. Residues: CASSSRGWYNEQFF. The V and J genes are TRBV19 and TRBJ2-1; 7 bases line up with TRBD2. The CDR3 spans 14 residues. V shed 5 bases, J shed 4 bases, and the junction held 5 bases outside the gene matches. The germline V gene encodes CDR1 LNHDA and CDR2 SQIVND (reference sequence).

Regarding this clone: Other nucleotide sequences from this sample produce the same CDR3. This chain links TRBV6-5 with TRBJ2-7; D is uncertain. The germline gives CDR1 MNHEY, CDR2 SVGAGI. Trimming shortened V by 4 bases and J by 3 bases, and 13 bases separated the two germline ends. CDR3 length equals 14 residues. CDR3 region: CASSLSGSSYEQYF. The CDR3 DNA reads as TGTGCCAGCAGTTTGTCAGGATCCAGCTACGAGCAGTACTTC.

The V call is TRBV28, the J call TRBJ1-6; D is unresolved. CDR3 length: 13 residues. From germline, CDR1 is MDHEN and CDR2 SYDVKM. Trimming removed 6 bases from V and 7 bases from J, with 10 bases in between. DNA of the CDR3: TGTGCCAGCAGGGGCCGGGAGAATTCACCCCTCCACTTT. Amino acids: CASRGRENSPLHF.

This clone was seen just once. The chain uses TRBV27 and TRBJ2-1; 11 bases fit TRBD2. The length of the CDR3 is 15 residues. With 7 bases clipped from V and 4 bases from J, the junction kept 6 bases outside the gene matches. The germline gives CDR1 MNHEY, CDR2 SMNVEV (reference sequence). The CDR3 loop reads CASTTSGGQYNEQFF. The CDR3 DNA sequence: TGTGCCAGCACCACTAGCGGGGGACAATACAATGAGCAGTTCTTC.

V and J are TRBV11-3 and TRBJ2-1; D is unresolved. Germline V gives CDR1 SGHNT, CDR2 YENEEA. The CDR3 contains 14 residues. V lost 0 bases and J 6 bases, leaving 9 bases between the germline ends. CDR3 loop: CASSLEMDLNEQFF. The CDR3 nucleotides read TGTGCCAGCAGCTTAGAGATGGACCTCAATGAGCAGTTCTTC.

The gene calls are TRBV6-4 and TRBJ1-4; D is undetermined. From germline, CDR1 is MRHNA and CDR2 SNTAGT. Trimming stripped 0 bases from V and 4 bases from J, with 12 bases between. The CDR3 runs to 16 residues. CDR3 coding DNA: TGTGCCAGCAGTGACTCATCCTCAGGTTATAATGAAAAACTGTTTTTT. Encoded protein: CASSDSSSGYNEKLFF.

The chain employs TRBV7-9 and TRBJ2-7; 7 nucleotides match TRBD1. The junction had 2 bases not matched to a gene; V was cut back by 3 bases and J by 3 bases. Per the germline V gene, CDR1 is SEHNR and CDR2 is FQNEAQ (reference sequence). The CDR3 spans 13 residues. In DNA form, the CDR3 reads TGTGCCAGCAGCTTCGGACAGGACTACGAGCAGTACTTC. Protein: CASSFGQDYEQYF.

This sequence joins TRBV18 and TRBJ2-3; D unresolved. Deletions cut 2 bases from V and 0 bases from J, with 3 bases between. This CDR3 is built from 13 residues. CDR1 and CDR2 (germline): KGHSH, LQKENI. CDR3 region: CASSPVSTDTQYF. Written as DNA, the CDR3 is TGTGCCAGCTCACCAGTAAGCACAGATACGCAGTATTTT.

This rearrangement joins TRBV19 to TRBJ1-1, with D unclear. In germline, CDR1 is LNHDA, CDR2 SQIVND (reference sequence). The CDR3 has 15 residues. Trimming took 5 bases from V and 0 from J, leaving 13 bases between them. The CDR3 nucleotides are TGTGCCAGTAGTCAATGGACGGATTTGAACACTGAAGCTTTCTTT. It specifies CASSQWTDLNTEAFF. Combining the CDR3 with reference TRBV19 and TRBJ1-1 gives the whole variable domain DGGITQSPKYLFRKEGQNVTLSCEQNLNHDAMYWYRQDPGQGLRLIYYSQIVNDFQKGDIAEGYSVSREKKESFPLTVTSAQKNPTAFYLCASSQWTDLNTEAFFGQGTRLTVV.

V and J are TRBV6-5 and TRBJ1-6, with D possibly matching TRBD1 (6 bases). CDR1 MNHEY and CDR2 SVGAGI come from the germline V gene. The length of the CDR3 is 15 residues. Trimming pared 6 bases from V and 9 bases from J, leaving 18 bases between. DNA for the CDR3: TGTGCCAGCAGCCTAACAGGGACGACCCTTTCACCCCTCCACTTT. Its translation is CASSLTGTTLSPLHF.